The subject of this entry is one T cell receptor (beta chain). MiXCR was run by TCRdb on the RT-PCR reads, yielding one entry per CDR3 protein. Here the sample spans about 700,000 distinct CDR3 sequences, 14% being singletons. The TCR sequence derives from a female donor in good health, serving as a healthy control. The sample consisted of memory CD4+ T cells from blood.

The CDR3 loop is CASSFELAGGTDTQYF. In DNA form, the CDR3 reads TGTGCCAGCAGCTTCGAACTAGCGGGAGGCACAGATACGCAGTATTTT. The chain joins TRBV5-6 to TRBJ2-3; 11 bases are a match to TRBD2. This CDR3 comprises 16 residues. Germline-derived CDR1 and CDR2 are SGHDT and YYEEEE. V lost 2 bases, J lost 1 base, and 3 bases stayed unmatched.